This T cell receptor beta chain was sequenced during a study of low-dose radiotherapy and immunotherapy resistance in tumors. Across the whole study: A dose of 0.5 Gy per fraction was delivered to Cohort 1 every 2 weeks, for a total of 6.5 Gy.

Time point described: before trial treatment. This clonotype showed up many times. cDNA synthesis used a TRAV/TRBV-specific primer set for both chains. TCRs were put through approximately 21 PCR cycles of amplification with Phusion. A constant-region primer and the V-primer adapter served as the primer pair. TCRdb used MiXCR to reprocess the reads, holding one entry per CDR3 protein. The sample yields about 82,000 distinct CDR3 sequences, over 15% seen once. Looked up from germline, CDR1 is LNHDA and CDR2 is SQIVND (reference sequence). The germline V and J ends were trimmed by 3 bases and 4 bases, with 14 bases remaining between them. The CDR3 consists of 15 residues.

The material sequenced was PBMCs, taken before treatment. This sequence joins TRBV19 and TRBJ2-3; D possibly corresponds to TRBD2 (5 bases). The receptor comes from a male donor with prostate cancer. DNA for the CDR3: TGTGCCAGTAGTATCCAAGGGAGTCTCGCAGATACGCAGTATTTT. Translating gives CASSIQGSLADTQYF.